The clone carrying this TCR beta chain was observed a single time. Antigen unknown. This entry belongs to a study of graft-versus-host responses after intestinal transplantation. Across the study: Each transplant was multivisceral, liver-intestinal, or isolated intestinal. After anti-thymocyte globulin induction, recipients took tacrolimus and steroids for roughly three years. Overall study findings and caveats: Patients who carried graft-donor T cell macrochimerism also had high graft-versus-host to host-versus-graft clonal ratios in their allografts.

The CDR3 runs 14 residues. Germline V gene sequence: CDR1 SGDLS, CDR2 YYNGEE. The V gene end was trimmed by 4 bases and the J gene end by 5 bases; junction bases not matched to a gene: 7. Using immunoSEQ multiplex PCR, the repertoire was profiled, and TCRdb retains in-frame clones only, with some absent. The sample records about 70,000 clones, 84% being singletons. The V gene is TRBV9, the J gene TRBJ2-5; 8 bases map to TRBD1. The source material was unstimulated CD4+ T cells sorted from spleen or lymph node cells, sampled before transplant. This clonotype originated in a human donor who was the organ donor for an intestinal transplant. For the CDR3, the DNA is TGTGCCAGCAGCCCCCGACAGGGGAGGGAGACCCAGTACTTC. This codes for CASSPRQGRETQYF.